A selection of T cell receptor beta chains follows, all from one sample in a study of T cell repertoires in cytomegalovirus infection. In TCRdb, the reads were re-called with MiXCR into one record per CDR3 protein. The table records around 570,000 distinct CDR3 sequences, approximately 40% of them present only once. The antigens for these receptors are not known. Sample: cultured PBMCs, taken from culture after CMV antigen stimulation. Every receptor here comes from a human donor in good health (CMV status not recorded). Some clones in this sample may be carry-over from other donors' samples. Each CDR3 is given without its conserved first and last residue.

TRBJ1-2	TRBV7-2	ASSAGTGDGYGYT
TRBJ2-1	TRBV12-3/TRBV12-4	ASSSSGGAREQF
TRBJ1-4	TRBV7-9	ASSGVAANEKLF
TRBJ2-7	TRBV7-8	ASSRWRGRNTYEQY
TRBJ2-3	TRBV7-1	ASSSVGSGDTQY
TRBJ1-1	TRBV7-9	ASIQDRGDTEAF
TRBJ2-1	TRBV6-2/TRBV6-3	ASGLAYNEQF
TRBJ1-3	TRBV7-9	ASSLTGDGGNTIY
TRBJ2-7	TRBV5-1	ASSPREGEQY
TRBJ1-2	TRBV7-2	ASSPTANYGYT
TRBJ1-1	TRBV19	ASSIVQNTEAF
TRBJ2-1	TRBV7-2	ASNERASGSREQF
TRBJ1-2	TRBV7-9	ASSFEGSRSYT
TRBJ1-5	TRBV5-6	ASSAAGATDHQPQH
TRBJ2-5	TRBV11-2	ASSSGPSGGETQY
TRBJ1-1	TRBV12-5	ASGLENTEAF
TRBJ1-1	TRBV12-3/TRBV12-4	ASSDPINTEAF